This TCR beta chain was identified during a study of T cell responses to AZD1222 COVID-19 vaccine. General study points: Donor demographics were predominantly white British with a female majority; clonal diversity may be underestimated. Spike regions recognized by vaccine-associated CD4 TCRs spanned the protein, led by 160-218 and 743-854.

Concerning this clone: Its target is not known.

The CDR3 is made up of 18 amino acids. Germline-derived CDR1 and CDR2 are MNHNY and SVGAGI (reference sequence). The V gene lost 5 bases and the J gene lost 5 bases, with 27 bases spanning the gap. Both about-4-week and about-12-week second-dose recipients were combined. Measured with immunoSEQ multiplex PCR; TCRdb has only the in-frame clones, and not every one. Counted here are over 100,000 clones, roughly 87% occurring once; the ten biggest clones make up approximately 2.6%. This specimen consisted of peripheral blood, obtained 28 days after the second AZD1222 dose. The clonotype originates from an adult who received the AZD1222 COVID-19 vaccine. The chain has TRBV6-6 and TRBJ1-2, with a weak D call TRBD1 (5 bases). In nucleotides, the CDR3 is TGTGCCAGCAGTCTGGGGCCGAGCGGACTCATAACCATTTATGGCTACACCTTC. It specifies CASSLGPSGLITIYGYTF.